These T cell receptor beta chains were read from a single sample in a study of graft-versus-host responses after intestinal transplantation. Produced via immunoSEQ multiplex PCR; TCRdb's table is partial and in-frame only. The sample lists about 97,000 clones, 80% to 95% seen once, with about 16% in the top ten. The material sequenced was PBMCs, taken 450 to 480 days after intestinal transplant. The source is a human patient who received an intestinal transplant, so some T cells may come from the graft donor. Both conserved end residues are part of each CDR3.

j_call	v_call	cdr3_aa
TRBJ2-1	TRBV6-1	CASTLTGTGRNEQFF
TRBJ1-2	TRBV19	CASPRGIVHGYTF
TRBJ2-6	TRBV9	CASSFEPGANVLTF
TRBJ2-3	TRBV7-6	CASSLSGGAGTDTQYF
TRBJ1-5	TRBV19	CASSIPRINTGQPQHF
TRBJ1-6	TRBV5-1	CASSLGHQDSPLHF
TRBJ2-7	TRBV4-1	CASSQSGAAYEQYF
TRBJ1-2	TRBV5-1	CASSLMEGAPNYGYTF
TRBJ1-2	TRBV6-5	CASRGIGFNYGYTF
TRBJ2-7	TRBV5-1	CASSPAAPYEQYF
TRBJ2-3	TRBV6-4	CASSDSKATDTQYF
TRBJ2-7	TRBV29-1	CSVSRGDTSYEQYF
TRBJ2-1	TRBV6-6	CASSHLRNEQFF
TRBJ2-4	TRBV5-1	CASSLVGGKNIQYF
TRBJ2-7	TRBV7-2	CASSLGLAIYEQYF
TRBJ2-7	TRBV6-1	CASSHGGEVYEQYF
TRBJ2-1	TRBV19	CASSRRSSYNEQFF
TRBJ2-1	TRBV14	CASSQPGGRFFSYNEQFF
TRBJ2-7	TRBV6-6	CASTPGQYEQYF
TRBJ1-2	TRBV4-2	CASSQDSSLGYTF
TRBJ2-7	TRBV7-6	CASSLGAPDEQYF
TRBJ2-1	TRBV4-2	CASSPGPLSSYNEQFF
TRBJ1-1	TRBV2	CASNGGSNTEAFF
TRBJ1-4	TRBV2	CATTGPATNEKLFF
TRBJ1-5	TRBV10-2	CASSPNKYQPQHF
TRBJ1-3	TRBV28	CASSFNSRNTIYF
TRBJ1-1	TRBV6-5	CASSYGQPVNTEAFF
TRBJ1-6	TRBV10-3	CAITCSRVGNSPLHF
TRBJ2-7	TRBV10-1	CASSDQRGGQYEQYF